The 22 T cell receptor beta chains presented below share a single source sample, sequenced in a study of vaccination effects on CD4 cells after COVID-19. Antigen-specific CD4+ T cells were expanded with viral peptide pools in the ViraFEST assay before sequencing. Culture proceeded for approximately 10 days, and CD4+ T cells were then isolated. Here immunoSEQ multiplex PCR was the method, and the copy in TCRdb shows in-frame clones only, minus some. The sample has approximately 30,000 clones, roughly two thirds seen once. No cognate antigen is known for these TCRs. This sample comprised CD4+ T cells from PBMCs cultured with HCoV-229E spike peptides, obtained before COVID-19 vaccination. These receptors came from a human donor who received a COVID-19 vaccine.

Written as DNA, the CDR3 is TGTGCCAGCAGTTTATCGTATCTGGGCAGGGTAGGCGAGCAGTACTTC. Amino acid sequence: CASSLSYLGRVGEQYF. The chain carries TRBV27 and TRBJ2-7; maybe TRBD1 (5 bases). Deletions cut 0 bases from V and 6 bases from J, with 18 bases between. CDR3 length: 16 residues. Germline values: CDR1 MNHEY, CDR2 SMNVEV (reference sequence).

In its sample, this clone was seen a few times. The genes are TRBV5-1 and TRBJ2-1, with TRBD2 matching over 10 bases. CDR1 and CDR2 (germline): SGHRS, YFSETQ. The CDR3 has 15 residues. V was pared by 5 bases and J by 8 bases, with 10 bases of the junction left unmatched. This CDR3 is CASRIAGGTLHEQFF. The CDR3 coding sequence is TGCGCCAGCAGAATAGCGGGGGGTACCCTCCATGAGCAGTTCTTC. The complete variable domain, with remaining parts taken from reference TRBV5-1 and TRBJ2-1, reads KAGVTQTPRYLIKTRGQQVTLSCSPISGHRSVSWYQQTPGQGLQFLFEYFSETQRNKGNFPGRFSGRQFSNSRSEMNVSTLELGDSALYLCASRIAGGTLHEQFFGPGTRLTVL.

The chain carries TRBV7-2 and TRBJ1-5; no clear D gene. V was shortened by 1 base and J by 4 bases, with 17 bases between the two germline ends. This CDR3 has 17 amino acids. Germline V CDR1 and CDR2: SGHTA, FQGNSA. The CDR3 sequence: CASSLEWGAGGNQPQHF. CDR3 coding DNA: TGTGCCAGCAGCTTAGAGTGGGGAGCGGGCGGGAATCAGCCCCAGCATTTT.

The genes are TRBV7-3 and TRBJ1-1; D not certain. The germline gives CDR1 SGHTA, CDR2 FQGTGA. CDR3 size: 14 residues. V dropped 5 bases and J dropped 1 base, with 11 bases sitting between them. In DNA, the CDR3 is TGTGCCAGCAGCCCCTCGTCTTCGAACACTGAAGCTTTCTTT. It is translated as CASSPSSSNTEAFF.

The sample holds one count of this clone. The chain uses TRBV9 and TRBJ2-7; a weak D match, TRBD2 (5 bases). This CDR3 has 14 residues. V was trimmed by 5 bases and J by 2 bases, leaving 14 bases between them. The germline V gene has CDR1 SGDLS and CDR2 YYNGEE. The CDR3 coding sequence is TGTGCCAGCAGTGATGACTACCATACCTACGAGCAGTACTTC. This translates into CASSDDYHTYEQYF.

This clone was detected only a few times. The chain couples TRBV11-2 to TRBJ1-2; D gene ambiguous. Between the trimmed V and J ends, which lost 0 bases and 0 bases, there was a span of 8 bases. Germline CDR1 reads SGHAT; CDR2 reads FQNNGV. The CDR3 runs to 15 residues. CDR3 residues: CASSLDPGTNYGYTF. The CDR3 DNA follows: TGTGCCAGCAGCTTAGATCCGGGGACTAACTATGGCTACACCTTC.

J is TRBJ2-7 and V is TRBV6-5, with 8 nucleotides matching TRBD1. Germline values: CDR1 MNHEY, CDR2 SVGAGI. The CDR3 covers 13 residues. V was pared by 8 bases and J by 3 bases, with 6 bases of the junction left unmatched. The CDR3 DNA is TGTGCCAGCGGCCGGGACAGGAGCTACGAGCAGTACTTC. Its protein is CASGRDRSYEQYF.

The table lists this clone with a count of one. The CDR3 loop reads CSASASAGSMNTEAFF. The DNA of the CDR3 is TGCAGTGCTAGTGCGTCGGCAGGGAGTATGAACACTGAAGCTTTCTTT. The chain recombines TRBV20-1 with TRBJ1-1, with a weak D call TRBD1 (5 bases). Trimming removed 3 bases from V and 0 bases from J, with 17 bases in between. The CDR3 length is 16 residues. Germline assignment: CDR1 DFQATT and CDR2 SNEGSKA (reference sequence).

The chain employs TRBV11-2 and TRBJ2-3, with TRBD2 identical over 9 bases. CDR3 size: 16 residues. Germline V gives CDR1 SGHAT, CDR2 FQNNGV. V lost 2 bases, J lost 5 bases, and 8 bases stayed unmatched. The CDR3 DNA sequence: TGTGCCAGCAGCTTAAGGGGCGGGGGGGCCCGAGATACGCAGTATTTT. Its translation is CASSLRGGGARDTQYF.

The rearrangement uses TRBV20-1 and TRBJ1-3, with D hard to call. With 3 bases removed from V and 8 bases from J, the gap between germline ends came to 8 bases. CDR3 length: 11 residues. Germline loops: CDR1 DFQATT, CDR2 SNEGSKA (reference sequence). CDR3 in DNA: TGCAGTGCTAGTCCTTCGGACACCATATATTTT. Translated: CSASPSDTIYF.

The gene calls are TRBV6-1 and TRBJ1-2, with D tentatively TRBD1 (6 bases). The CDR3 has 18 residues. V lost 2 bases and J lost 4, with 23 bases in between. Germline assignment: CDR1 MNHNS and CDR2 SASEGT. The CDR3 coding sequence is TGTGCCAGCAGTGAATGGGGCCTAGGGGGTATAGACTTCTATGGCTACACCTTC. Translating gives CASSEWGLGGIDFYGYTF.

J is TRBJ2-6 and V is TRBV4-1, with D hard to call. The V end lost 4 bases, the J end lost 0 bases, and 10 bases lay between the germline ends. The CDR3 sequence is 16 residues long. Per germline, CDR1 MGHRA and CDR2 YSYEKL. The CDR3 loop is CASSRSQPSGANVLTF. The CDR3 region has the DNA TGCGCCAGCAGCCGGAGCCAGCCCTCTGGGGCCAACGTCCTGACTTTC.

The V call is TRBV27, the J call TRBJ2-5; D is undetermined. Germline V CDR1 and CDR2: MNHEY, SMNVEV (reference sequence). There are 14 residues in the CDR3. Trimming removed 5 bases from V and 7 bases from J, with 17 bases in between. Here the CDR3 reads CASSPTAERRTQYF. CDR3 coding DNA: TGTGCCAGCAGTCCAACGGCCGAAAGGAGGACCCAGTACTTC.

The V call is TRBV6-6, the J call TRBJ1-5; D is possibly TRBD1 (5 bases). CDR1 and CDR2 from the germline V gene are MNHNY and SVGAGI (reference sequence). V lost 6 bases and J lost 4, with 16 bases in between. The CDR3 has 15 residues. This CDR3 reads CASRSDSAGNQPQHF. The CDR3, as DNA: TGTGCCAGCAGGTCCGACAGCGCTGGGAATCAGCCCCAGCATTTT.

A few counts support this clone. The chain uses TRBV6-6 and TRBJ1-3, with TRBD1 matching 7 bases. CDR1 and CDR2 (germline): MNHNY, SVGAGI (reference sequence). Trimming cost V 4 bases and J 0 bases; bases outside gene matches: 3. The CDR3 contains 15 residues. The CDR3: CASSFDRASGNTIYF. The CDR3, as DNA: TGTGCCAGCAGTTTCGACAGGGCCTCTGGAAACACCATATATTTT.

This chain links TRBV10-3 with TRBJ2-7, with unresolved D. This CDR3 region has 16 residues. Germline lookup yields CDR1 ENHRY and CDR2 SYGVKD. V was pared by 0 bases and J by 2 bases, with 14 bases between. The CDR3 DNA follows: TGTGCCATCAGTGAGTCAGGAGCCTTCCGCGCCTACGAGCAGTACTTC. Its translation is CAISESGAFRAYEQYF.

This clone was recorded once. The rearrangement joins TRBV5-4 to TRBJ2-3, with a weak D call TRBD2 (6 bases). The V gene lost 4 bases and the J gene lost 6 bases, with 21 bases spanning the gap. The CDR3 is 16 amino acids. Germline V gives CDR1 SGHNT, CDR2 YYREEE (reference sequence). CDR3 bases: TGTGCCAGCAGCACCTGGAGGTCTCGCGGAGGGGATACGCAGTATTTT. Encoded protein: CASSTWRSRGGDTQYF.

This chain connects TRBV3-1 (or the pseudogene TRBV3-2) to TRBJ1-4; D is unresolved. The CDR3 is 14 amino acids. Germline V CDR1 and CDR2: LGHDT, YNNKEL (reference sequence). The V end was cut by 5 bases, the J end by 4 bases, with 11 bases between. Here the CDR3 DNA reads TGTGCCAGCAGCTACCCGGGGAGTAATGAAAAACTGTTTTTT. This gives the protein CASSYPGSNEKLFF.

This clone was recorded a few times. This chain's CDR3 is CSVEGSGGGYTF. In DNA form, the CDR3 reads TGCAGCGTTGAAGGGTCGGGGGGTGGCTACACCTTC. The chain combines TRBV29-1 with TRBJ1-2; tentatively, D is TRBD1 (5 bases). The CDR3 extends over 12 amino acids. Germline V gene data show CDR1 as SQVTM and CDR2 as ANQGSEA. Trimming shortened V by 1 base and J by 7 bases, and 10 bases separated the two germline ends.

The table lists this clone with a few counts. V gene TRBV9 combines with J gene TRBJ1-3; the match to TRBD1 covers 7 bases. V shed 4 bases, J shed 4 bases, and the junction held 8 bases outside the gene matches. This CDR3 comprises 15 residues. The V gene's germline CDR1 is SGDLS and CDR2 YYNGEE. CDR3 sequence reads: CASSTRQGGGNTIYF. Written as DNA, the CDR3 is TGTGCCAGCAGCACCAGACAGGGAGGCGGAAACACCATATATTTT.

DNA of the CDR3: TGTGCCACCAGCAGACCTACAGGGGACTATGGCTACACCTTC. Encoded protein: CATSRPTGDYGYTF. J is TRBJ1-2 and V is TRBV15; TRBD1 aligns across 7 bases. From germline, CDR1 is LNHNV and CDR2 YYDKDF (reference sequence). This CDR3 has 14 amino acids. J lost 3 bases, V lost 2 bases, and 3 bases had no gene match.

For the CDR3, the DNA is TGTGCCAGCAGCCTGGACAGGGGAAGAAATGAAAAACTGTTTTTT. Protein sequence: CASSLDRGRNEKLFF. The chain combines TRBV7-9 with TRBJ1-4; 9 bases line up with TRBD1. The trim removed 5 bases at V and 5 bases at J, leaving 6 bases unmatched. Germline loops: CDR1 SEHNR, CDR2 FQNEAQ (reference sequence). CDR3 size: 15 residues.